A selection of T cell receptor beta chains follows, all from one sample in a study of Graves' ophthalmopathy and Graves' hyperthyroidism. TCRdb processed the multiplex PCR reads anew with MiXCR; each CDR3 protein has one entry. The sample consists of about 370,000 distinct CDR3 sequences, 18% of them appearing once. Sequenced material: peripheral blood. Receptors were obtained from a woman under 30 with Graves' ophthalmopathy. Both conserved end residues are part of each CDR3. The D gene is left open where the match is weak. Size tells how often a clone was seen (once, few, many) or the class of an expanded clone, and some rows leave it out.

>TRBV12-3/TRBV12-4|TRBJ1-5|many|TRBD1
CASSPRGRKDQPQHF
TGTGCCAGCAGCCCCAGGGGGCGAAAGGATCAGCCCCAGCATTTT
>TRBV15|TRBJ2-4|many|.
CATSRDFKPLAKNIQYF
TGTGCCACCAGCAGAGATTTTAAGCCACTAGCCAAAAACATTCAGTACTTC
>TRBV29-1|TRBJ2-7|many|TRBD2
CSVETSGGSYEQYF
TGCAGCGTTGAAACTAGCGGGGGCTCCTACGAGCAGTACTTC
>TRBV11-2|TRBJ2-5|few|.
CASSFFSVLPGAGTQYF
TGTGCCAGCAGCTTTTTCTCTGTCCTTCCGGGGGCGGGGACCCAGTACTTC
>TRBV12-3/TRBV12-4|TRBJ1-3|many|.
CASSLWVPGNTIYF
TGTGCCAGCAGTTTATGGGTTCCCGGAAACACCATATATTTT
>TRBV10-3|TRBJ1-6|.|.
CAIRSQINNSPLHF
TGTGCCATCCGCAGCCAAATCAATAATTCACCCCTCCACTTT
>TRBV5-1|TRBJ2-5|many|TRBD2
CASRPTSGRAQETQYF
TGCGCCAGCAGGCCGACTAGCGGGAGGGCCCAAGAGACCCAGTACTTC
>TRBV7-8|TRBJ2-5|.|.
CASSLNQRKTQYF
TGTGCCAGCAGCTTAAACCAACGAAAGACCCAGTACTTC
>TRBV24-1|TRBJ2-7|many|.
CATSDSTTFPSEQYF
TGTGCCACCAGTGATTCGACGACTTTCCCGTCCGAGCAGTACTTC
>TRBV10-3|TRBJ2-7|many|.
CAISSGAGPHGAEQYF
TGTGCCATCTCCTCCGGGGCAGGGCCTCACGGCGCCGAGCAGTACTTC
>TRBV12-3/TRBV12-4|TRBJ2-1|many|.
CASSTRGFPYNEQFF
TGTGCCAGCAGTACCCGCGGCTTCCCTTACAATGAGCAGTTCTTC
>TRBV18|TRBJ2-7|many|.
CASSTQGGWNEQYF
TGTGCCAGCTCAACACAGGGGGGGTGGAACGAGCAGTACTTC
>TRBV7-2|TRBJ1-1|many|.
CASSGTGANTEAFF
TGTGCCAGCTCCGGGACCGGGGCGAACACTGAAGCTTTCTTT
>TRBV29-1|TRBJ2-5|few|.
CSVVRGGGETQYF
TGCAGCGTTGTTAGGGGGGGAGGAGAGACCCAGTACTTC
>TRBV28|TRBJ1-2|.|TRBD1
CASGQGAQFYGYTF
TGTGCCAGCGGACAGGGGGCGCAGTTCTATGGCTACACCTTC
>TRBV6-5|TRBJ1-5|.|.
CATLGRTQHF
TGTGCCACCCTGGGGCGGACCCAGCATTTT
>TRBV27|TRBJ1-2|many|TRBD1
CASSLRGTDGPGGTF
TGTGCCAGCAGTTTAAGGGGGACAGATGGGCCCGGGGGCACCTTC
>TRBV7-2|TRBJ1-1|many|.
CATGPGGPNTEAFF
TGTGCCACCGGACCCGGGGGACCCAACACTGAAGCTTTCTTT
>TRBV13|TRBJ2-5|.|.
CASSLGRTSRTQYF
TGTGCCAGCAGCTTGGGCAGAACCTCTCGGACCCAGTACTTC
>TRBV28|TRBJ2-7|.|TRBD1
CASHRTGSYEQYF
TGTGCCAGTCACAGGACAGGGAGCTACGAGCAGTACTTC
>TRBV28|TRBJ1-2|.|.
CASSTPGGAEGYTF
TGTGCCAGCAGTACTCCGGGGGGCGCAGAGGGCTACACCTTC
>TRBV5-1|TRBJ1-1|many|TRBD1
CASSPGPGTDMNTEAFF
TGCGCCAGCAGCCCCGGTCCCGGGACAGATATGAACACTGAAGCTTTCTTT
>TRBV24-1|TRBJ2-2|many|.
CATSENTGELFF
TGTGCCACCAGTGAGAACACCGGGGAGCTGTTTTTT
>TRBV28|TRBJ2-2|many|TRBD2
CASKQFLAVPGNTGELFF
TGTGCCAGCAAACAGTTTCTAGCGGTCCCAGGGAACACCGGGGAGCTGTTTTTT
>TRBV28|TRBJ1-3|many|.
CASSLRVFRRPLGNTIYF
TGTGCCAGCAGTTTGCGGGTGTTCCGCCGACCTCTCGGAAACACCATATATTTT
>TRBV2|TRBJ1-5|many|.
CASAYAEYSNQPQHF
TGTGCCAGCGCGTATGCGGAATATAGCAATCAGCCCCAGCATTTT
>TRBV7-2|TRBJ1-1|many|.
CASSLVRLNTEAFF
TGTGCCAGCAGCTTAGTCAGATTGAACACTGAAGCTTTCTTT
>TRBV28|TRBJ2-5|many|.
CASRPAEETQYF
TGTGCCAGCAGACCCGCGGAGGAGACCCAGTACTTC
>TRBV6-1|TRBJ1-5|many|.
CASGGGQPQHF
TGTGCCAGCGGGGGGGGACAGCCCCAGCATTTT
>TRBV6-5|TRBJ1-5|many|.
CASYIGYSNQPQHF
TGTGCCAGTTATATCGGTTATAGCAATCAGCCCCAGCATTTT
>TRBV6-6|TRBJ1-1|many|TRBD1
CASSPMPNRGQTNTEAFF
TGTGCCAGCAGCCCCATGCCCAACAGGGGGCAAACGAACACTGAAGCTTTCTTT
>TRBV6-1|TRBJ2-7|many|.
CASRGSESSYEQYF
TGTGCCAGCAGGGGGAGCGAGAGCTCCTACGAGCAGTACTTC
>TRBV6-5|TRBJ1-1|many|.
CASRWTTEAFF
TGTGCCAGCAGATGGACCACTGAAGCTTTCTTT
>TRBV28|TRBJ1-5|many|.
CASSLGGYSNQPQHF
TGTGCCAGCAGTTTGGGCGGTTATAGCAATCAGCCCCAGCATTTT
>TRBV10-1|TRBJ2-1|.|.
CASSEFVERFNEQFF
TGCGCCAGCAGTGAGTTTGTGGAGAGATTCAATGAGCAGTTCTTC
>TRBV30|TRBJ2-5|many|TRBD1
CAWSSGQGAETQYF
TGTGCCTGGAGTTCCGGACAGGGTGCGGAGACCCAGTACTTC
>TRBV30|TRBJ1-6|.|.
CAWSPGAGSPLHF
TGTGCCTGGAGTCCAGGTGCGGGGTCACCCCTCCACTTT
>TRBV30|TRBJ2-3|many|.
CAWSGQRADTQYF
TGTGCCTGGAGCGGTCAACGGGCCGATACGCAGTATTTT
>TRBV3-1|TRBJ2-6|.|.
CASSQDSGTGASGANVLTF
TGTGCCAGCAGCCAAGACTCTGGGACTGGCGCCTCTGGGGCCAACGTCCTGACTTTC
>TRBV9|TRBJ2-1|many|.
CASSPRPGLRVQFF
TGTGCCAGCAGCCCTCGACCGGGACTCCGGGTGCAGTTCTTC
>TRBV6-1|TRBJ1-5|many|.
CASSESYSNQPQHF
TGTGCCAGCAGTGAGAGCTATAGCAATCAGCCCCAGCATTTT
>TRBV10-2|TRBJ1-2|many|TRBD1
CASSALLGQANYGYTF
TGCGCCAGCAGTGCGCTCCTAGGACAGGCCAACTATGGCTACACCTTC
>TRBV28|TRBJ1-4|many|.
CASRRGGRYEKLFF
TGTGCCAGCAGGAGGGGGGGACGGTATGAAAAACTGTTTTTT
>TRBV6-5|TRBJ1-1|.|.
CASSSPGTLAEAFF
TGTGCCAGCAGTTCCCCCGGGACACTCGCTGAAGCTTTCTTT
>TRBV7-2|TRBJ2-5|many|.
CASSWDGGYQETQYF
TGTGCCAGCAGCTGGGACGGAGGGTACCAAGAGACCCAGTACTTC
>TRBV27|TRBJ1-2|many|.
CASSFAPQGKGNGYTF
TGTGCCAGCAGTTTTGCCCCCCAGGGAAAAGGGAATGGCTACACCTTC
>TRBV6-2/TRBV6-3|TRBJ1-2|few|.
CASSWGKSYGYTF
TGTGCCAGCAGTTGGGGCAAATCCTATGGCTACACCTTC
>TRBV6-2/TRBV6-3|TRBJ2-5|.|.
CASSYRPEGETQYF
TGTGCCAGCAGTTACCGACCGGAAGGGGAGACCCAGTACTTC
>TRBV30|TRBJ1-1|many|TRBD1
CAWSETGAPEAFF
TGTGCCTGGAGTGAGACAGGGGCTCCTGAAGCTTTCTTT
>TRBV6-4|TRBJ1-1|many|.
CASSDASNTEAFF
TGTGCCAGCAGTGACGCGTCCAACACTGAAGCTTTCTTT
>TRBV6-1|TRBJ1-3|many|TRBD1
CASSRNRGLGNTIYF
TGTGCCAGCAGTAGAAACAGGGGGCTCGGAAACACCATATATTTT
>TRBV5-1|TRBJ1-2|.|.
CASSPSLPDTYGYTF
TGCGCCAGCAGCCCAAGTCTTCCGGACACCTATGGCTACACCTTC
>TRBV12-3/TRBV12-4|TRBJ1-5|.|TRBD1
CASRPNRGGQPQHF
TGTGCCAGCAGACCTAACAGGGGAGGACAGCCCCAGCATTTT
>TRBV6-4|TRBJ2-7|many|TRBD2
CASSSPEVEVSGRGQYF
TGTGCCAGCAGCTCCCCTGAGGTCGAGGTTAGCGGGAGAGGGCAGTACTTC
>TRBV5-1|TRBJ1-1|.|.
CASSFAQGGMNTEAFF
TGCGCCAGCAGCTTCGCACAGGGCGGAATGAACACTGAAGCTTTCTTT
>TRBV28|TRBJ1-2|many|TRBD1
CASNTPDRAYGYTF
TGTGCCAGCAACACTCCCGACAGGGCCTATGGCTACACCTTC
>TRBV27|TRBJ1-5|many|.
CASSLSAGPRPQPQHF
TGTGCCAGCAGTTTATCAGCGGGGCCTAGACCCCAGCCCCAGCATTTT